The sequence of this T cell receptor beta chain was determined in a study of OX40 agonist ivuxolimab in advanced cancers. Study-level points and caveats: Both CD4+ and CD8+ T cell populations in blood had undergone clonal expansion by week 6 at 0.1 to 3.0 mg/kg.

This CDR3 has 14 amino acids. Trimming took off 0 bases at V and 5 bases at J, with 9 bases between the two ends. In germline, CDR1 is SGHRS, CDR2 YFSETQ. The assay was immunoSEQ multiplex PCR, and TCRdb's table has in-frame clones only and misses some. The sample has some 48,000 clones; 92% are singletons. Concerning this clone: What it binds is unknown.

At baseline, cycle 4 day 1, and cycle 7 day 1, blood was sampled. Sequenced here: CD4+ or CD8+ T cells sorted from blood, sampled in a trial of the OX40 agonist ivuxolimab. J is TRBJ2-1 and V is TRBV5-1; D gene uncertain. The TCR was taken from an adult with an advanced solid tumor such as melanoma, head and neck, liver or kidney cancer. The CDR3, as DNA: TGCGCCAGCAGCTTGGGGGGTACCAACAATGAGCAGTTCTTC. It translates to CASSLGGTNNEQFF.